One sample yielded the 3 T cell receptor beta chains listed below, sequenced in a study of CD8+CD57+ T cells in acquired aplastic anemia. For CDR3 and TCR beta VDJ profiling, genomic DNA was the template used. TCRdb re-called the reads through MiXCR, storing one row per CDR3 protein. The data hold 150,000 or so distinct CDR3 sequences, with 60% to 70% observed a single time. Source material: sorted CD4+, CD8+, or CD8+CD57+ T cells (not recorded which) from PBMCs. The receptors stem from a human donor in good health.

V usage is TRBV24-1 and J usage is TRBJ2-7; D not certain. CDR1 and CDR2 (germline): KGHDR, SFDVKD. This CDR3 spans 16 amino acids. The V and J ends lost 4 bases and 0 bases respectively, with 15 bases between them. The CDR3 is CATSDRHYTYSYEQYF. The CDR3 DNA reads TGTGCCACCAGTGACCGTCATTACACCTACTCCTACGAGCAGTACTTC.

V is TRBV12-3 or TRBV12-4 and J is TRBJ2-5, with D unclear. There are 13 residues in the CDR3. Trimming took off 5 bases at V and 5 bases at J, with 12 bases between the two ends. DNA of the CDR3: TGTGCCAGCAGTCCATTTGAAGCGGAGACCCAGTACTTC. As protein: CASSPFEAETQYF.

CDR3: CASSRELGTLNTEAFF. CDR3 bases: TGCGCCAGCAGCCGAGAATTAGGGACACTTAACACTGAAGCTTTCTTT. V and J are TRBV4-3 and TRBJ1-1, with D possibly TRBD1 on 6 matching bases. CDR3 size: 16 residues. Germline assignment: CDR1 LGHNA and CDR2 YSLEER. V lost 4 bases and J 2 bases, leaving 17 bases between the germline ends.